What follows are 29 T cell receptor beta chains derived from one specimen sequenced in a study of T cell changes during pregnancy in multiple sclerosis (dated by TCRdb to about 2019). Libraries were made using the immunoSEQ multiplex PCR assay. The table was pulled from immuneACCESS by TCRdb, which kept in-frame rearrangements only. Such tables lose some clones; where checked, under half of the loss comes from unresolved V genes, and the rest has no known cause. The sample table contains around 92,000 clones; only one count was recorded for around 93% of them. The top ten clones comprise approximately 4.5% of the sample. Sequencing was performed on peripheral blood, taken in the first trimester of pregnancy. The origin of the receptors is a female donor with multiple sclerosis, enrolled in a pregnancy study.

The V and J genes are TRBV6-1 and TRBJ1-1; TRBD1 matches 9 bases. The junction had 2 bases not matched to a gene; V was cut back by 3 bases and J by 3 bases. This CDR3 has 14 residues. CDR1 is MNHNS, CDR2 SASEGT, per germline. The CDR3 DNA sequence: TGTGCCAGCAGTGACTGGACAGGGGACACTGAAGCTTTCTTT. This gives the protein CASSDWTGDTEAFF.

The chain combines TRBV5-4 with TRBJ1-6; D unresolved. Germline V gene sequence: CDR1 SGHNT, CDR2 YYREEE (reference sequence). The CDR3 is 13 amino acids. V shed 0 bases and J shed 9 bases, with 7 bases lying between them. Here the CDR3 reads CASSLAGGSPLHF. The DNA of the CDR3 is TGTGCCAGCAGCTTGGCTGGAGGTTCACCCCTCCACTTT.

This chain connects TRBV5-4 to TRBJ1-2, with 7 bases lining up with TRBD1. From germline, CDR1 is SGHNT and CDR2 YYREEE (reference sequence). V shed 3 bases and J 2 bases; nucleotides not matched to a gene: 10. The CDR3 loop spans 16 amino acids. The CDR3 DNA sequence: TGTGCCAGCAGCTGGACCCCGACAGGGCTAAACTATGGCTACACCTTC. Translating it yields CASSWTPTGLNYGYTF.

The chain carries TRBV5-4 and TRBJ1-2, with 7 bases matching TRBD1. Germline trimming cut 3 bases from V and 2 bases from J; bases unmatched to any gene: 1. The CDR3 spans 13 residues. Germline-derived CDR1 and CDR2 are SGHNT and YYREEE (reference sequence). Here the CDR3 DNA reads TGTGCCAGCAGCTGGGACAGAAACTATGGCTACACCTTC. Translation: CASSWDRNYGYTF.

Only one count was recorded for this clone. This CDR3 is CASSLDRGSSYEQYF. The CDR3 region has the DNA TGTGCCAGCAGCTTGGACAGGGGAAGCTCCTACGAGCAGTACTTC. V and J are TRBV11-2 and TRBJ2-7; 9 bases are shared with TRBD1. The CDR3 has 15 amino acids. V gave up 3 bases and J gave up 0 bases; unmatched junction bases: 3. Germline loops: CDR1 SGHAT, CDR2 FQNNGV.

The rearrangement links TRBV5-8 to TRBJ1-1; 8 nucleotides agree with TRBD1. The V segment lost 0 bases and the J segment 5 bases; nucleotides outside the gene matches: 3. CDR3 length equals 14 residues. Germline CDR1 and CDR2: SGHTS and YDEGEE. CDR3 sequence: CASSLVRGRTEAFF. CDR3 bases: TGTGCCAGCAGCTTGGTCAGGGGGCGAACTGAAGCTTTCTTT. Looking up the rest from reference TRBV5-8 and TRBJ1-1 gives the full variable domain: EAGVTQSPTHLIKTRGQQATLRCSPISGHTSVYWYQQALGLGLQFLLWYDEGEERNRGNFPPRFSGRQFPNYSSELNVNALELEDSALYLCASSLVRGRTEAFFGQGTRLTVV.

This clone was picked up a small number of times. This chain connects TRBV6-1 to TRBJ1-6, with D perhaps TRBD1 (6 bases). The CDR3 covers 16 residues. Germline CDR1 MNHNS, CDR2 SASEGT. V was shortened by 2 bases and J by 9 bases, with 17 bases between the two germline ends. In nucleotides, the CDR3 is TGTGCCAGCAGTGAACCGGGGTCAGGGGTTAGTTCACCCCTCCACTTT. Amino acid sequence: CASSEPGSGVSSPLHF.

The chain combines TRBV27 with TRBJ2-5, with no clear D. Germline V gives CDR1 MNHEY, CDR2 SMNVEV (reference sequence). CDR3 length equals 14 residues. The V end was cut by 0 bases, the J end by 3 bases, with 8 bases between. The CDR3 spells CASSLSRSEETQYF. Written as DNA, the CDR3 is TGTGCCAGCAGTTTATCGAGGAGCGAAGAGACCCAGTACTTC.

The J gene is TRBJ1-3, the V gene TRBV25-1; 7 bases fit TRBD1. CDR1 and CDR2 from the germline V gene are MGHDK and SYGVNS. The CDR3 is made up of 14 amino acids. Trimming took 8 bases from V and 4 from J; bases not matched to a gene: 8. CDR3 loop: CASSEGARGNTIYF. Here the CDR3 DNA reads TGTGCCAGCTCGGAGGGGGCTCGAGGAAACACCATATATTTT.

This chain links TRBV27 with TRBJ2-3, with 9 bases lining up with TRBD2. Looked up from germline, CDR1 is MNHEY and CDR2 is SMNVEV (reference sequence). The V and J ends lost 6 bases and 5 bases, in that order; junction bases with no gene match: 3. The CDR3 covers 13 residues. CDR3 in amino acids: CASRTSGRDTQYF. The CDR3, as DNA: TGTGCCAGCAGGACTAGCGGAAGAGATACGCAGTATTTT.

This chain uses TRBV11-2 with TRBJ2-7, with 7 bases identical to TRBD1. Looked up from germline, CDR1 is SGHAT and CDR2 is FQNNGV. This CDR3 is built from 14 residues. Trimming removed 1 base from V and 4 bases from J; junction bases left unmatched: 4. This CDR3 reads CASSLGWTGYEQYF. CDR3 DNA sequence: TGTGCCAGCAGCTTAGGGTGGACAGGTTACGAGCAGTACTTC.

The chain links TRBV13 to TRBJ2-3, with 8 bases that match TRBD2. V was pared by 8 bases and J by 3 bases, with 7 bases of the junction left unmatched. Germline-derived CDR1 and CDR2 are PRHDT and FYEKMQ (reference sequence). CDR3 length: 14 residues. The CDR3 nucleotides read TGTGCCAGCCGGGGGGGCCGTTCGACAGATACGCAGTATTTT. Its protein is CASRGGRSTDTQYF.

This chain links TRBV29-1 with TRBJ1-4; a weak D match, TRBD1 (6 bases). CDR1 SQVTM and CDR2 ANQGSEA come from the germline V gene. The CDR3 is 11 residues long. Trimming took 6 bases from V and 4 from J, leaving 6 bases between them. The CDR3 is CSVGHNEKLFF. The CDR3 DNA reads as TGCAGCGTGGGACATAATGAAAAACTGTTTTTT.

The chain links TRBV10-3 to TRBJ1-2, with D perhaps TRBD1 (5 bases). V was pared by 3 bases and J by 4 bases, with 9 bases between. The germline gives CDR1 ENHRY, CDR2 SYGVKD. CDR3 length equals 13 residues. The CDR3 region has the DNA TGTGCCATCAGTGACCTAGGGGTCTATGGCTACACCTTC. Translating it yields CAISDLGVYGYTF.

The genes are TRBV7-9 and TRBJ2-2, with 7 bases aligning to TRBD1. With 7 bases clipped from V and 7 bases from J, the junction kept 12 bases outside the gene matches. This CDR3 spans 15 amino acids. Germline values: CDR1 SEHNR, CDR2 FQNEAQ (reference sequence). CDR3 sequence reads: CASNDRAPLHGELFF. In DNA, the CDR3 is TGTGCCAGCAACGACAGGGCTCCCCTACACGGGGAGCTGTTTTTT.

This clone was seen more than once but under ten times. The V and J genes are TRBV2 and TRBJ2-3, with 9 bases lining up with TRBD1. There are 16 residues in the CDR3. CDR1 and CDR2 from the germline V gene are SNHLY and FYNNEI. The J segment lost 2 bases and the V segment lost 5 bases, leaving 8 bases of the junction unmatched. The DNA for the CDR3 is TGTGCCAGCAGTATCCGGGACAGGGTCGACACAGATACGCAGTATTTT. Amino acid sequence: CASSIRDRVDTDTQYF.

The genes are TRBV4-1 and TRBJ2-1; 12 nucleotides align to TRBD2. Germline values: CDR1 MGHRA, CDR2 YSYEKL. V lost 2 bases, J lost 4 bases, and 3 bases stayed unmatched. The CDR3 is 16 amino acids. CDR3 in DNA: TGCGCCAGCAGCCAACCGACTAGCGGGGGTTACAATGAGCAGTTCTTC. Its translation is CASSQPTSGGYNEQFF.

This chain uses TRBV9 with TRBJ2-7, with TRBD1 matching over 8 bases. Germline CDR1 SGDLS, CDR2 YYNGEE. CDR3 length: 15 residues. The V and J ends lost 0 bases and 4 bases, in that order; junction bases with no gene match: 6. This CDR3 reads CASSVGQGAAYEQYF. The CDR3 nucleotides are TGTGCCAGCAGCGTAGGCCAGGGGGCGGCTTACGAGCAGTACTTC.

This clone came up once. The rearrangement uses TRBV7-9 and TRBJ1-2; D might be TRBD1 (5 bases). The V and J ends lost 5 bases and 2 bases respectively, with 9 bases between them. Germline values: CDR1 SEHNR, CDR2 FQNEAQ (reference sequence). CDR3 length equals 13 residues. CDR3 loop: CASSQTENYGYTF. CDR3 nucleotide sequence: TGTGCCAGCAGCCAGACAGAGAACTATGGCTACACCTTC.

Of note for this clone: Other DNA sequences from this sample encode an identical CDR3 as well. V usage is TRBV6-5 and J usage is TRBJ1-1; 7 bases map to TRBD1. V trimming: 7 bases; J trimming: 0 bases; junction bases outside the gene matches: 5. The CDR3 has 14 residues. Germline assignment: CDR1 MNHEY and CDR2 SVGAGI. The CDR3 bases are TGTGCCAGCAACCTAGACAGGGTGAACACTGAAGCTTTCTTT. It encodes CASNLDRVNTEAFF.

The V gene is TRBV21-1, the J gene TRBJ1-6; the tabulated D call, TRBD1, remains unverified against the DNA. TRBV21-1 is a known pseudogene. This CDR3 spans 14 amino acids. CDR3 sequence: CASNQDRVSSPLHF. CDR3 DNA sequence: TGTGCCAGCAACCAGGACAGGGTGTCTTCACCCCTCCACTTT.

V usage is TRBV19 and J usage is TRBJ1-4; tentatively, D is TRBD1 (5 bases). The germline gives CDR1 LNHDA, CDR2 SQIVND (reference sequence). Trimming shortened V by 6 bases and J by 4 bases, and 18 bases separated the two germline ends. There are 16 residues in the CDR3. CDR3 bases: TGTGCCAGTAGCCGAAACAACAGGAAAAGTAATGAAAAACTGTTTTTT. Translated, it gives CASSRNNRKSNEKLFF.

The rearrangement joins TRBV25-1 to TRBJ1-4; D perhaps matches TRBD1 (6 bases). This CDR3 comprises 14 residues. CDR1 is MGHDK and CDR2 is SYGVNS in the germline V gene. Trimming cost V 8 bases and J 4 bases, with 14 bases left between them. The CDR3 region is CASGHGQFNEKLFF. The CDR3, as DNA: TGTGCCAGCGGCCATGGACAGTTTAATGAAAAACTGTTTTTT.

This rearrangement joins TRBV5-1 to TRBJ1-4; D might be TRBD1 (6 bases). The CDR3 covers 19 residues. The germline V gene has CDR1 SGHRS and CDR2 YFSETQ. The V end was cut by 4 bases, the J end by 7 bases, with 29 bases between. The CDR3 loop is CASSRGTWVRPGGTEKLFF. For the CDR3, the DNA is TGCGCCAGCAGCAGGGGGACGTGGGTTCGACCGGGAGGCACTGAAAAACTGTTTTTT.

The J gene is TRBJ2-3, the V gene TRBV7-3, with TRBD2 identical over 7 bases. The trim removed 9 bases at V and 6 bases at J, leaving 3 bases unmatched. This CDR3 contains 11 residues. CDR1 and CDR2 from the germline V gene are SGHTA and FQGTGA. The CDR3 protein is CASGEGDTQYF. The CDR3 DNA reads as TGTGCCAGTGGGGAGGGGGATACGCAGTATTTT. Full variable domain (outside the CDR3, taken from reference TRBV7-3 and TRBJ2-3): GAGVSQTPSNKVTEKGKYVELRCDPISGHTALYWYRQSLGQGPEFLIYFQGTGAADDSGLPNDRFFAVRPEGSVSTLKIQRTERGDSAVYLCASGEGDTQYFGPGTRLTVL.

The chain carries TRBV5-1 and TRBJ1-5; D gene unclear. The CDR3 totals 16 residues. Germline-derived CDR1 and CDR2 are SGHRS and YFSETQ. Trimming left V 4 bases short and J 0 bases short, with 14 bases between. CDR3 amino acids: CASSTGGGNSNQPQHF. In DNA, the CDR3 is TGCGCCAGCAGCACGGGTGGTGGCAATAGCAATCAGCCCCAGCATTTT.

The genes are TRBV5-5 and TRBJ1-5; D possibly corresponds to TRBD1 (5 bases). Germline V gene lookup returns CDR1 SGHKS and CDR2 YYEKEE (reference sequence). The CDR3 has 14 amino acids. Trimming cost V 0 bases and J 5 bases, with 9 bases left between them. The CDR3 reads CASSLAQGYQPQHF. CDR3 sequence (DNA): TGTGCCAGCAGCTTGGCCCAGGGATATCAGCCCCAGCATTTT.

The V gene is TRBV30, the J gene TRBJ1-1; perhaps TRBD1 as D (6 bases). The CDR3 is 19 residues long. Germline loops: CDR1 GTSNPN, CDR2 SVGIG (reference sequence). Trimming took off 2 bases at V and 0 bases at J, with 25 bases between the two ends. The CDR3 DNA reads TGTGCCTGGAGTTTCGGTACAGGGCCCAGTATTAACATGAACACTGAAGCTTTCTTT. Translated: CAWSFGTGPSINMNTEAFF. Supplemented by reference TRBV30 and TRBJ1-1, the full variable domain reads SQTIHQWPATLVQPVGSPLSLECTVEGTSNPNLYWYRQAAGRGLQLLFYSVGIGQISSEVPQNLSASRPQDRQFILSSKKLLLSDSGFYLCAWSFGTGPSINMNTEAFFGQGTRLTVV.

The CDR3 spells CAWSSPYGYTF. In DNA, the CDR3 is TGTGCCTGGAGTAGCCCGTATGGCTACACCTTC. This chain links TRBV30 with TRBJ1-2; no clear D. Per germline, CDR1 GTSNPN and CDR2 SVGIG (reference sequence). V was pared by 2 bases and J by 5 bases, with 6 bases between. CDR3 size: 11 residues.